This T cell receptor (beta chain) was retrieved from a study of shared clonotypes between healthy human individuals. General study findings and limits: Unshared clonotypes carried lower generation probabilities than those common to all four donors.

This clone was observed once. Its antigen is as yet unknown. Across several immunoSEQ plates, the genomic DNA of each subset was split evenly. The repertoire was sequenced with immunoSEQ multiplex PCR; TCRdb's copy has only in-frame clones and lacks some. The repertoire holds about 2.5 million clones, with approximately 90% as singletons. The CDR3 is made up of 13 amino acids. Per the germline V gene, CDR1 is SEHNR and CDR2 is FQNEAQ (reference sequence). Trimming stripped 10 bases from V and 2 bases from J, with 13 bases between. The sequence derives from a man aged 18 to 30 in good health. Some clones in this sample may be carry-over from other donors' samples. Sequencing used naive CD4+ T cells from PBMCs. Documented subset: CD45RA+ positively selected. The rearrangement joins TRBV7-9 to TRBJ2-3; tentatively, D is TRBD1 (6 bases). The CDR3 coding sequence is TGTGCCAAGGGGGACGGCCCCACAGATACGCAGTATTTT. This translates into CAKGDGPTDTQYF.